This T cell receptor (beta chain) is from a study of PD-L1 blockade in urothelial cancer. For the study at large: Counts from blood samples showed a median of roughly 140,000 T cells.

From germline, CDR1 is SGHRS and CDR2 YFSETQ. V dropped 0 bases and J dropped 2 bases, with 9 bases sitting between them. CDR3 size: 14 residues. Profiled with immunoSEQ multiplex PCR; TCRdb holds only in-frame clones, not every one. The sample has roughly 110,000 clones; approximately 90% are singletons. Described time point: peripheral blood 6 weeks after treatment start. The clonotype comes from a man in his 60s with urothelial cancer. Sequenced here: PBMCs, sampled around atezolizumab (anti-PD-L1) treatment. V gene TRBV5-1 combines with J gene TRBJ2-7; weak D call: TRBD2 (6 bases). As DNA, the CDR3 is TGCGCCAGCAGCTTGGGTACGGGAGCCTACGAGCAGTACTTC. It specifies CASSLGTGAYEQYF.